This record concerns one TCR beta chain sequence. Its target is unknown. Using immunoSEQ multiplex PCR, the repertoire was profiled, and TCRdb retains in-frame clones only, with some absent. The table has some 21,000 clones, 80% to 90% seen once. Samples were taken several times over chemoradiotherapy. The sample belongs to a study of chemoradiotherapy in HPV16-positive cancers. Turning to the study itself: Candidate HPV-specific T-cell clones and common TCR motifs came from functional assays in two HPV16-positive patients. Study findings and constraints: HPV-responsive T-cell expansion during chemoradiotherapy was linked to improved recurrence-free survival in HPV16-positive patients. During treatment, candidate HPV-specific clones and E7-related motifs expanded in tumor.

Trimming left V 4 bases short and J 6 bases short, with 13 bases between. The length of the CDR3 is 14 residues. Germline assignment: CDR1 LNHDA and CDR2 SQIVND (reference sequence). The TCR sequence derives from a human donor with HPV-associated anogenital cancer. This chain uses TRBV19 with TRBJ2-1; no reliable D call. The source material was blood, sampled from a patient who underwent chemoradiotherapy. For the CDR3, the DNA is TGTGCCAGTAGTAGTCTGCGGTGGGGCAATGAGCAGTTCTTC. Translating it yields CASSSLRWGNEQFF.